Sequencing of this T cell receptor (beta chain) was carried out in a study of blood T cells in healthy people across ages. Study-wide results and limits: Estimated diversity across one million T cells was deemed an underestimate. Unsorted PBMCs prevented conclusive naive versus antigen-experienced comparison. Observed TCR beta diversity per million T cells went down as age went up. This fall followed a roughly linear course with age. Observed TCR beta diversity showed a strong correlation with the percentage of naive T cells as measured by flow cytometry.

This clonotype was recorded many times. What it recognizes is unknown. The germline V gene encodes CDR1 MNHEY and CDR2 SMNVEV (reference sequence). Trimming cost V 6 bases and J 9 bases, with 15 bases left between them. CDR3 length equals 13 residues. With a J-beta primer mix and a sample-barcoded 5' primer, a second PCR ran about 6 to 11 cycles. TCRdb used MiXCR to reprocess the 5' RACE reads, holding one entry per CDR3 protein. The data show 590,000 or so distinct CDR3 sequences, about 30% seen once. V gene TRBV27 combines with J gene TRBJ2-1; a possible D gene is TRBD2 (5 bases). Material: blood. This TCR came from a woman older than 75 in good health. CDR3 sequence (DNA): TGTGCCAGCAGCCGGAACGGGATGGGTGAGCAGTTCTTC. This sequence encodes CASSRNGMGEQFF.